This T cell receptor (beta chain) was obtained from a study of OX40 agonist ivuxolimab in advanced cancers. Concerning the study at large: The costimulatory receptor OX40 (CD134) was targeted by ivuxolimab, a fully human IgG2 agonistic monoclonal antibody. Prior anti-PD-1, anti-PD-L1 or anti-CTLA-4 therapy was permitted, and 40% of dose-escalation patients had received checkpoint inhibitors. The dose-escalation cohort was 82.7% male with a mean age of roughly 62 years, ranging from about 20 to 85. Of the approximately 50 patients in dose escalation, some 19 had hepatocellular carcinoma, approximately 15 had melanoma, 9 had renal cell carcinoma and 9 had head and neck cancer. Partial responses occurred in three dose-escalation patients: two with cutaneous melanoma and one with hepatocellular carcinoma. Peripheral TCRbeta sequencing was intended to test whether TCR sequence diversity was altered and clonal T-cell expansion was caused by ivuxolimab. Intravenous ivuxolimab was administered to patients every 2 weeks at six dose levels: 0.01, 0.1, 0.3, 1.5, 3 and 10 mg/kg. The paper describes the monotherapy dose-escalation part (N of about 54 patients) of the phase I trial of ivuxolimab.

The trial excluded patients who had a history of autoimmune disease or were on systemic immunosuppression. Peripheral blood for TCR sequencing was collected from all dose cohorts at baseline, on cycle 4 day 1, and on cycle 7 day 1. The samples were taken from a phase I, first-in-human, multicenter, open-label dose-escalation trial of ivuxolimab. Adults with locally advanced or metastatic head and neck squamous cell, hepatocellular, melanoma or renal cell carcinoma were enrolled in the trial. Before TCR sequencing, CD4+ T cells and CD8+ T cells from peripheral blood were sorted into separate populations. Counted from cysteine to phenylalanine, this CDR3 has 13 amino acids. Of all the DNA, just the CDR3 is kept, 39 bases in frame from base 1. Trimming removed 6 bases from V and 8 bases from J, leaving 16 bases between the germline ends. Reading the germline V gene gives CDR1 MGHDK and CDR2 SYGVNS. On the study overall, not on this receptor specifically: In partial responders in the 0.1-3.0 mg/kg groups, normalized peripheral clonal expansion was found to be among the lowest, especially among CD8+ T cells. After ivuxolimab, expanded clones were on average more numerous among CD8+ T cells than among CD4+ T cells. Low levels of normalized T-cell clonal expansion were also shown by some nonresponding patients. At doses from 0.1 to 3.0 mg/kg, clonal expansion was seen in both CD4+ and CD8+ blood T cells between baseline and week 6. The antigen specificity of the peripheral T cells that underwent clonal expansion was not determined.

Genomic DNA was isolated from the sorted cells so that the TCRbeta CDR3 region could be sequenced. TCRbeta CDR3 regions were sequenced using the immunoSEQ Assay. This is the immuneACCESS table as TCRdb keeps it, with only in-frame sequences that have V and J called. A part of the clones is gone; compared with another copy, unresolved V genes explain less than half, and the rest is unexplained. The sample table holds fewer than 90,000 clones, of which more than 75% were seen once. The ten biggest clones cover roughly 0.26% of the sample. Details on this clone: The clone's antigen remains unknown. Base qualities are not recorded, but no much larger clone differs from it by a single base.

Rearrangement joined TRBV25-1 to TRBJ1-2; a confident D gene designation cannot be given. Sequenced material: CD4+ or CD8+ T cells sorted from blood, taken in a trial of the OX40 agonist ivuxolimab. This TCR was recovered from an adult with an advanced solid tumor such as melanoma, head and neck, liver or kidney cancer. The CDR3 loop reads CASSGQQVGGYTF. The base sequence is TGTGCCAGCAGCGGCCAGCAGGTAGGCGGCTACACCTTC.